A single sample gave rise to the 21 T cell receptor beta chains below, sequenced in a study of glioma-infiltrating T cells. TCR alpha and beta CDR3 regions were amplified from RNA using iRepertoire nested multiplex PCR. TCRdb ran MiXCR on the multiplex PCR reads and lists one entry per CDR3 protein. The table lists under 150,000 distinct CDR3 sequences, roughly a quarter of them singletons. The sample consisted of glioma tissue, nonneoplastic brain tissue, or PBMCs (not recorded which). The source of these receptors is a human donor with low-grade glioma or glioblastoma, undergoing nonglioma brain surgery, or in good health (not recorded which).

The chain carries TRBV6-1 and TRBJ2-7; 9 nucleotides align to TRBD1. The CDR3 has 15 amino acids. Trimming cost V 10 bases and J 3 bases; bases outside gene matches: 13. Germline-derived CDR1 and CDR2 are MNHNS and SASEGT. CDR3 sequence: CAIRKGQGGNYEQYV. The CDR3 nucleotides are TGTGCCATCAGAAAGGGACAGGGAGGAAACTACGAGCAGTACGTC.

V usage is TRBV11-2 and J usage is TRBJ2-1; D possibly corresponds to TRBD1 (5 bases). In germline, CDR1 is SGHAT, CDR2 FQNNGV. V was pared by 4 bases and J by 2 bases, with 12 bases between. This CDR3 has 15 residues. The CDR3, as DNA: TGTGCCAGCAGCTCCAAGGGGCCCGCCTACAATGAGCAGTTCTTC. Its protein is CASSSKGPAYNEQFF.

This clonotype was seen a handful of times. V gene TRBV7-6 combines with J gene TRBJ2-1; 11 nucleotides agree with TRBD2. Germline trimming cut 2 bases from V and 5 bases from J; bases unmatched to any gene: 5. CDR1 and CDR2 (germline): SGHVS, FNYEAQ. CDR3 length: 16 residues. CDR3 DNA: TGTGCCAGCAGCTTAATCCTAGCGGGGGGTAACAATGAGCAGTTCTTC. Translation gives CASSLILAGGNNEQFF.

The table lists this clonotype with a few counts. This sequence joins TRBV3-1 and TRBJ2-3, with TRBD2 matching over 7 bases. There are 14 residues in the CDR3. J gave up 6 bases and V 8 bases, and 11 bases lay outside the gene matches. Germline CDR1 reads LGHDT; CDR2 reads YNNKEL (reference sequence). The CDR3 region has the DNA TGTGCCAGCCGCGCTAGCGGATTCGGGGATACGCAGTATTTT. Translating it yields CASRASGFGDTQYF.

This clonotype was detected a few times. The J gene is TRBJ2-3, the V gene TRBV6-6, with D maybe TRBD2 (6 bases). In germline, CDR1 is MNHNY, CDR2 SVGAGI (reference sequence). With 5 bases removed from V and 5 bases from J, the gap between germline ends came to 20 bases. This CDR3 has 16 amino acids. This CDR3 reads CASSLTGAGPLDTQYF. The CDR3 nucleotides read TGTGCCAGCAGTCTGACCGGCGCGGGGCCGCTAGATACGCAGTATTTT.

This clonotype appeared many times. The rearrangement joins TRBV27 to TRBJ1-5, with D maybe TRBD1 (5 bases). There are 15 residues in the CDR3. Germline CDR1 and CDR2: MNHEY and SMNVEV (reference sequence). The V end was cut by 4 bases, the J end by 1 base, with 11 bases between. This CDR3 reads CASSSQGRSNQPQHF. CDR3 bases: TGTGCCAGCAGTTCGCAGGGACGGAGCAATCAGCCCCAGCATTTT.

There are many counts of this clonotype. The chain has TRBV27 and TRBJ2-5; 7 nucleotides agree with TRBD2. The CDR3 length is 12 residues. Per the germline V gene, CDR1 is MNHEY and CDR2 is SMNVEV (reference sequence). J was trimmed by 8 bases and V by 7 bases; bases with no gene match: 7. CDR3 DNA sequence: TGTGCCAGCATTCTAGCGGCGTCAACCCAGTACTTC. It encodes CASILAASTQYF.

A single count supports this clonotype. V and J are TRBV10-1 and TRBJ1-1; maybe TRBD1 (5 bases). Germline V lookup: CDR1 WNHNN, CDR2 SYGVQD (reference sequence). Trimming pared 8 bases from V and 0 bases from J, leaving 19 bases between. The length of the CDR3 is 16 residues. The CDR3 protein is CASDPCPGPMNTEAFF. CDR3 nucleotide sequence: TGCGCCAGCGATCCTTGTCCGGGACCCATGAACACTGAAGCTTTCTTT.

The rearrangement links TRBV18 to TRBJ1-1, with 9 bases lining up with TRBD1. CDR1 is KGHSH and CDR2 is LQKENI in the germline V gene. This CDR3 is 15 amino acids long. Germline trimming cut 6 bases from V and 2 bases from J; bases unmatched to any gene: 7. The CDR3 DNA follows: TGTGCCAGCTCGGCGGGACAGGGCAGAAACACTGAAGCTTTCTTT. The encoded protein is CASSAGQGRNTEAFF.

In this sample, this clonotype turned up a few times. The rearrangement joins TRBV5-1 to TRBJ2-3, with a tentative D call TRBD1 (5 bases). The CDR3 is 14 amino acids. Germline loops: CDR1 SGHRS, CDR2 YFSETQ. V lost 5 bases and J 2 bases, leaving 12 bases between the germline ends. The CDR3 sequence: CASSSGRATDTQYF. In DNA form, the CDR3 reads TGCGCCAGCAGTTCGGGCAGGGCCACAGATACGCAGTATTTT.

J is TRBJ2-2 and V is TRBV29-1; 9 bases match TRBD1. V dropped 6 bases and J dropped 5; count of bases not matched to a gene: 7. Germline V CDR1 and CDR2: SQVTM, ANQGSEA. This CDR3 spans 14 amino acids. Here the CDR3 reads CSVARTGVTGELFF. The CDR3, as DNA: TGCAGCGTAGCCAGGACAGGGGTTACCGGGGAGCTGTTTTTT.

This chain uses TRBV29-1 with TRBJ2-4; D gene unclear. Germline lookup yields CDR1 SQVTM and CDR2 ANQGSEA. The V end lost 6 bases, the J end lost 1 base, and 10 bases lay between the germline ends. This CDR3 region has 13 residues. The CDR3 reads CSVLGRAKNIQYF. In nucleotides, the CDR3 is TGCAGCGTCCTCGGAAGGGCCAAAAACATTCAGTACTTC.

CDR3 in DNA: TGCGCCAGCAGCTGGGACACCCAAGAGACCCAGTACTTC. As protein: CASSWDTQETQYF. The gene calls are TRBV5-1 and TRBJ2-5, with D possibly matching TRBD1 (6 bases). This CDR3 has 13 amino acids. CDR1 is SGHRS, CDR2 YFSETQ, per germline. Trimming took 3 bases from V and 1 from J, leaving 7 bases between them.

This clonotype was found many times. The chain has TRBV12-3 or TRBV12-4 and TRBJ2-5; perhaps TRBD1 as D (5 bases). The CDR3 runs to 13 residues. V was clipped by 5 bases and J by 2 bases, with 9 bases between them. The CDR3 region is CASSLTDQETQYF. As DNA, the CDR3 is TGTGCCAGCAGTCTGACAGATCAAGAGACCCAGTACTTC.

Ten or more counts support this clonotype. The V and J genes are TRBV6-1 and TRBJ2-5; D unresolved. The V and J ends lost 4 bases and 2 bases respectively, with 11 bases between them. The CDR3 loop spans 14 amino acids. Germline lookup yields CDR1 MNHNS and CDR2 SASEGT. CDR3 DNA: TGTGCCAGCAGTGCTGTGAGACGTCAAGAGACCCAGTACTTC. Protein product: CASSAVRRQETQYF.

This clonotype occurred many times. The J gene is TRBJ2-5, the V gene TRBV6-1; D is unresolved. The CDR3 spans 15 residues. The ends were cut back, 6 bases at V and 3 bases at J, with 17 bases in the middle. Germline CDR1 MNHNS, CDR2 SASEGT. The CDR3 loop is CASRRSPGPKETQYF. CDR3 nucleotides: TGTGCCAGCAGAAGAAGCCCTGGGCCCAAAGAGACCCAGTACTTC.

The chain is built from TRBV10-2 and TRBJ1-2; a possible D gene is TRBD1 (5 bases). The V and J ends lost 4 bases and 4 bases respectively, with 13 bases between them. In germline, CDR1 is WSHSY, CDR2 SAAADI. This CDR3 contains 14 residues. DNA for the CDR3: TGCGCCAGCAGTGGGGATGTCGGGGGCTATGGCTACACCTTC. Translation: CASSGDVGGYGYTF.

The J gene is TRBJ1-1, the V gene TRBV14, with TRBD1 identical over 7 bases. Germline V lookup: CDR1 SGHDN, CDR2 FVKESK. The V gene end was trimmed by 8 bases and the J gene end by 4 bases; junction bases not matched to a gene: 10. This CDR3 is built from 14 residues. The CDR3 sequence is CASRQGNLATEAFF. The CDR3 DNA reads TGTGCCAGCCGACAGGGCAATCTTGCCACTGAAGCTTTCTTT.

This clonotype was detected only a few times. CDR3 nucleotide sequence: TGTGCCAGCAGCTCTCGTGCGGGAGGGGAGCAGTACGTC. Protein product: CASSSRAGGEQYV. V is TRBV7-6 and J is TRBJ2-7; TRBD2 matches 9 bases. There are 13 residues in the CDR3. J lost 7 bases, V lost 4 bases, and 5 bases had no gene match. The germline V gene encodes CDR1 SGHVS and CDR2 FNYEAQ.

This clonotype was seen more than once but under ten times. The CDR3 DNA is TGTGCCAGCAGCCACAGGAGAGATAGCAATCAGCCCCAGCATTTT. It specifies CASSHRRDSNQPQHF. This chain uses TRBV2 with TRBJ1-5; D possibly corresponds to TRBD1 (5 bases). V dropped 6 bases and J dropped 0 bases, with 12 bases sitting between them. Germline V gene data show CDR1 as SNHLY and CDR2 as FYNNEI. CDR3 size: 15 residues.

This clonotype was observed at least ten times. This sequence joins TRBV20-1 and TRBJ1-2; unclear D gene. Germline V CDR1 and CDR2: DFQATT, SNEGSKA (reference sequence). V lost 6 bases to trimming and J lost 2 bases, with 13 bases between them. The CDR3 has 13 residues. CDR3 protein: CSATTSRNYGYTF. Written as DNA, the CDR3 is TGCAGTGCCACGACGAGTCGCAACTATGGCTACACCTTC.